A selection of T cell receptor beta chains follows, all from one sample in a study of control samples from healthy donors and cancer patients. The data were produced by immunoSEQ multiplex PCR, yet TCRdb's version contains in-frame clones alone and is incomplete. The sample holds about 120,000 clones, 70% to 90% seen once. Material: blood. The origin of the receptors is a man aged 50 to 59 in good health. Both conserved end residues are part of each CDR3. Each record gives: clone size, V gene, CDR3 length, D gene, J gene, CDR3 protein, CDR3 DNA. A D gene is named only where the DNA matches it firmly. Not all rows give a size; the values are once, few, many and, for expanded clones, a class.

>NA|TRBV4-3|16|TRBD2|TRBJ2-5
CASSQVGGGQRETQYF
TGCGCCAGCAGCCAAGTTGGGGGGGGTCAACGGGAGACCCAGTACTTC
>NA|TRBV25-1|12|NA|TRBJ1-2
CASKVGDYGYTF
TGTGCCAGCAAGGTGGGCGACTATGGCTACACCTTC
>NA|TRBV24-1|14|NA|TRBJ2-1
CATSGAARGGEQFF
TGTGCCACCAGTGGGGCAGCGCGAGGGGGTGAGCAGTTCTTC
>NA|TRBV2|13|TRBD1|TRBJ2-5
CASRGDRGETQYF
TGTGCCAGCAGGGGAGACAGGGGGGAGACCCAGTACTTC
>NA|TRBV19|17|NA|TRBJ1-3
CASSNRLAGARGNTIYF
TGTGCCAGTAGTAATAGGCTGGCGGGGGCGCGCGGAAACACCATATATTTT
>NA|TRBV6-1|16|TRBD2|TRBJ2-3
CASSERPGGSTDTQYF
TGTGCCAGCAGTGAACGCCCGGGAGGGAGCACAGATACGCAGTATTTT
>NA|TRBV7-7|22|NA|TRBJ1-6
CASSLFAQGSGRLVRTGSPLHF
TGTGCCAGCAGCTTATTCGCCCAGGGCTCCGGGCGGCTAGTTCGGACGGGTTCACCCCTCCACTTT
>NA|TRBV19|15|TRBD1|TRBJ1-2
CASSTPDRGGFGYTF
TGTGCCAGTAGTACGCCGGACAGGGGAGGCTTTGGCTACACCTTC
>NA|TRBV15|16|NA|TRBJ2-5
CATSREIPDGQETQYF
TGTGCCACCAGCAGAGAGATACCGGACGGCCAAGAGACCCAGTACTTC
>NA|TRBV5-4|14|NA|TRBJ2-3
CASSFLEATDTQYF
TGTGCCAGCAGCTTTTTGGAGGCCACAGATACGCAGTATTTT
>NA|TRBV19|13|NA|TRBJ1-2
CASSIPGHGAYTF
TGTGCCAGTAGTATTCCCGGACATGGAGCCTACACCTTC
>NA|TRBV7-2|13|NA|TRBJ2-3
CASSWGGRDTQYF
TGTGCCAGCAGCTGGGGTGGCAGAGATACGCAGTATTTT
>NA|TRBV25-1|16|TRBD2|TRBJ2-1
CASRDSGGASYNEQFF
TGTGCCAGCAGGGATAGCGGGGGGGCAAGTTACAATGAGCAGTTCTTC
>many|TRBV3-1/TRBV3-2|13|NA|TRBJ2-7
CASSLRADYEQYF
TGTGCCAGCAGCCTCCGGGCCGACTACGAGCAGTACTTC
>NA|TRBV5-4|14|NA|TRBJ2-3
CASSFGGGTDTQYF
TGTGCCAGCAGCTTTGGCGGGGGCACAGATACGCAGTATTTT
>NA|TRBV27|13|NA|TRBJ1-2
CASSSAANYGYTF
TGTGCCAGCAGTTCGGCAGCTAACTATGGCTACACCTTC
>NA|TRBV3-1/TRBV3-2|14|NA|TRBJ1-1
CASSRKTLNTEAFF
TGTGCCAGCAGCCGCAAGACACTGAACACTGAAGCTTTCTTT
>NA|TRBV3-1/TRBV3-2|14|NA|TRBJ2-2
CASSLLRGTGELFF
TGTGCCAGCAGCCTGCTCCGGGGAACCGGGGAGCTGTTTTTT
>NA|TRBV19|16|TRBD1|TRBJ1-2
CASSIDGTGGNYGYTF
TGTGCCAGTAGTATAGATGGGACAGGGGGTAACTATGGCTACACCTTC
>NA|TRBV5-6|14|NA|TRBJ1-1
CASTGPRVGTEAFF
TGTGCCAGCACCGGCCCCAGGGTTGGCACTGAAGCTTTCTTT
>NA|TRBV15|16|NA|TRBJ1-3
CATSRAPTRSGNTIYF
TGTGCCACCAGCAGAGCCCCGACACGCTCTGGAAACACCATATATTTT
>NA|TRBV27|15|NA|TRBJ1-2
CASSLSQPPTGGYTF
TGTGCCAGCAGTTTAAGCCAGCCACCCACTGGGGGCTACACCTTC
>NA|TRBV18|16|NA|TRBJ1-3
CASSPKTGLPGNTIYF
TGTGCCAGCTCACCAAAGACAGGTCTGCCTGGAAACACCATATATTTT
>NA|TRBV7-2|15|NA|TRBJ1-2
CASSLDSGPGYGYTF
TGTGCCAGCAGCTTGGACTCGGGGCCTGGGTATGGCTACACCTTC
>NA|TRBV4-3|15|NA|TRBJ1-1
CASSQDSGRATEAFF
TGCGCCAGCAGCCAAGATTCTGGCAGGGCCACTGAAGCTTTCTTT
>few|TRBV5-6|17|TRBD1|TRBJ2-2
CASSSPSGQGITGELFF
TGTGCCAGCAGCTCCCCTTCGGGACAGGGGATAACCGGGGAGCTGTTTTTT
>NA|TRBV5-1|19|NA|TRBJ2-7
CASSFLQFGGQLPSYEQYF
TGCGCCAGCAGCTTCCTGCAATTCGGGGGACAGTTACCCTCCTACGAGCAGTACTTC
>NA|TRBV5-1|14|NA|TRBJ1-1
CASSLATGNTEAFF
TGCGCCAGCAGCTTGGCTACGGGGAACACTGAAGCTTTCTTT
>NA|TRBV6-6|14|NA|TRBJ2-1
CASSPGGGYNEQFF
TGTGCCAGCAGCCCCGGCGGAGGCTACAATGAGCAGTTCTTC
>NA|TRBV5-8|15|NA|TRBJ1-6
CASFGGSTYNSPLHF
TGTGCCAGCTTTGGGGGGTCGACCTATAATTCACCCCTCCACTTT
>NA|TRBV4-3|15|NA|TRBJ2-5
CASSQGGNAQETQYF
TGCGCCAGCAGCCAGGGGGGAAACGCACAAGAGACCCAGTACTTC
>once|TRBV14|15|NA|TRBJ2-5
CASSQEWPGVETQYF
TGTGCCAGCAGCCAAGAATGGCCAGGGGTAGAGACCCAGTACTTC
>NA|TRBV11-2|12|NA|TRBJ1-2
CASSFGRAGYTF
TGTGCCAGCAGCTTCGGCAGGGCTGGCTACACCTTC
>NA|TRBV6-1|15|NA|TRBJ1-2
CASSEGLGESYGYTF
TGTGCCAGCAGTGAGGGCCTGGGGGAGTCCTATGGCTACACCTTC
>NA|TRBV5-1|20|NA|TRBJ2-2
CASSLADGTIWGVYTGELFF
TGCGCCAGCAGCTTGGCCGACGGGACAATTTGGGGGGTCTACACCGGGGAGCTGTTTTTT
>NA|TRBV7-2|14|NA|TRBJ1-3
CASSPSTSGNTIYF
TGTGCCAGCAGCCCTTCCACCTCTGGAAACACCATATATTTT
>NA|TRBV9|18|TRBD2|TRBJ2-5
CASSGGTSGGAVGETQYF
TGTGCCAGCAGCGGCGGGACTAGCGGGGGGGCCGTAGGAGAGACCCAGTACTTC
>few|TRBV6-2/TRBV6-3|15|TRBD1|TRBJ2-3
CASSSGQAGLDTQYF
TGTGCCAGCAGTTCTGGACAGGCCGGCCTAGATACGCAGTATTTT
>NA|TRBV29-1|15|TRBD1|TRBJ2-1
CSVRQDRGINNEQFF
TGCAGCGTCCGTCAAGACAGGGGAATTAACAATGAGCAGTTCTTC
>NA|TRBV4-2|15|NA|TRBJ1-2
CASSQDNRAGYGYTF
TGTGCCAGCAGCCAAGATAACCGGGCGGGGTATGGCTACACCTTC
>NA|TRBV19|13|NA|TRBJ2-7
CASRRQDRYEQYF
TGTGCCAGTAGGCGGCAGGATCGCTACGAGCAGTACTTC
>few|TRBV18|12|NA|TRBJ2-3
CASSQGTDTQYF
TGTGCCAGCTCACAGGGGACAGATACGCAGTATTTT
>NA|TRBV7-9|14|NA|TRBJ2-6
CASSPPSGANVLTF
TGTGCCAGCAGCCCGCCGTCTGGGGCCAACGTCCTGACTTTC
>NA|TRBV14|15|NA|TRBJ1-2
CASSQANTAFYGYTF
TGTGCCAGCAGCCAAGCCAACACGGCTTTCTATGGCTACACCTTC
>once|TRBV3-1/TRBV3-2|16|NA|TRBJ2-4
CASSQEVTGGRNIQYF
TGTGCCAGCAGCCAAGAGGTGACAGGCGGAAGAAACATTCAGTACTTC
>NA|TRBV5-1|16|NA|TRBJ1-4
CASSLEGTVVYEKLFF
TGCGCCAGCAGCTTGGAAGGGACCGTAGTATATGAAAAACTGTTTTTT
>NA|TRBV27|14|NA|TRBJ1-5
CASSYQGYNQPQHF
TGTGCCAGCAGTTATCAGGGTTACAATCAGCCCCAGCATTTT